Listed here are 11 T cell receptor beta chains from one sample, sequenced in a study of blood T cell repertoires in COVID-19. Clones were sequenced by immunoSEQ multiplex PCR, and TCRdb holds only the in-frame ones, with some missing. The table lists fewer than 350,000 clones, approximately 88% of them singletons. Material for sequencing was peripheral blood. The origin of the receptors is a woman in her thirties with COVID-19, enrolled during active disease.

The CDR3 coding sequence is TGCGCCAGCAGCAACCCCTCCCAGGTCTATGGCTACACCTTC. This sequence encodes CASSNPSQVYGYTF. V usage is TRBV5-1 and J usage is TRBJ1-2, with D unresolved. The germline V gene has CDR1 SGHRS and CDR2 YFSETQ. V was trimmed by 4 bases and J by 4 bases, leaving 14 bases between them. The CDR3 totals 14 residues.

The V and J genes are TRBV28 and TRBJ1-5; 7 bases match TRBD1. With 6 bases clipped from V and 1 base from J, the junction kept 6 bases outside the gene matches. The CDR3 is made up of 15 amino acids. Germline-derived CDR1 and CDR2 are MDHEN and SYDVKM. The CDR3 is CASSPTGRSNQPQHF. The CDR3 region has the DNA TGTGCCAGCAGCCCGACAGGGCGGAGCAATCAGCCCCAGCATTTT.

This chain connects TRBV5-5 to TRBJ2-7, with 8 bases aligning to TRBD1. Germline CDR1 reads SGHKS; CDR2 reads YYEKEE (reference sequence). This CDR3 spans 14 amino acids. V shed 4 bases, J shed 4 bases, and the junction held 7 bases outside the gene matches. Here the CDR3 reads CASSPGQANYEQYV. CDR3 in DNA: TGTGCCAGCAGCCCGGGACAGGCTAATTACGAGCAGTACGTC.

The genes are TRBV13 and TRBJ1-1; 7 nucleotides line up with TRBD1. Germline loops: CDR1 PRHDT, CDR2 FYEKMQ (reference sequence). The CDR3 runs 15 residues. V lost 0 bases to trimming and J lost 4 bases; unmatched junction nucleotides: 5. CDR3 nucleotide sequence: TGTGCCAGCAGCTTAGGCGACAGGGCGGGCACTGAAGCTTTCTTT. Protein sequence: CASSLGDRAGTEAFF. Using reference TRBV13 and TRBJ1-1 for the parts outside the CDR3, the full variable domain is AAGVIQSPRHLIKEKRETATLKCYPIPRHDTVYWYQQGPGQDPQFLISFYEKMQSDKGSIPDRFSAQQFSDYHSELNMSSLELGDSALYFCASSLGDRAGTEAFFGQGTRLTVV.

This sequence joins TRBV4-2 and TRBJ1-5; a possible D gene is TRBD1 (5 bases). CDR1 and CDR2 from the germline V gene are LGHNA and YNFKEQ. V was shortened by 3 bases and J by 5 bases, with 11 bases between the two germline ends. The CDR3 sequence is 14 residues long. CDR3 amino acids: CASSQAGDYQPQHF. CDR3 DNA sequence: TGTGCCAGCAGCCAGGCGGGGGATTATCAGCCCCAGCATTTT.

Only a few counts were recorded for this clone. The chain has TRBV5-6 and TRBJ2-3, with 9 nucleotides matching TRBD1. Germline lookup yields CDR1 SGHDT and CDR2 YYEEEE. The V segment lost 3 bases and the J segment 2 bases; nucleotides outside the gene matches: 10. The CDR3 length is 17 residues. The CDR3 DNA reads TGTGCCAGCAGCTCCCCCACCGGGACAGGGTTCACAGATACGCAGTATTTT. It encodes CASSSPTGTGFTDTQYF.

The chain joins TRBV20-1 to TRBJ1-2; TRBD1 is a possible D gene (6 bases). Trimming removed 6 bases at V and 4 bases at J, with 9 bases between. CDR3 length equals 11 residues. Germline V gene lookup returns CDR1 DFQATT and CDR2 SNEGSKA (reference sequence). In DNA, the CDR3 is TGCAGTGCCACAGGGCTCTATGGCTACACCTTC. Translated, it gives CSATGLYGYTF.

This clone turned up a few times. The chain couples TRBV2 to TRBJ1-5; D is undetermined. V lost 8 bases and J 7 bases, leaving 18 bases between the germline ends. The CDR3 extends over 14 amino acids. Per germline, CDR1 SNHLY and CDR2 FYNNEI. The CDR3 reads CASAEGGLGQPQHF. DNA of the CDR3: TGTGCCAGCGCTGAGGGAGGGTTAGGGCAGCCCCAGCATTTT.

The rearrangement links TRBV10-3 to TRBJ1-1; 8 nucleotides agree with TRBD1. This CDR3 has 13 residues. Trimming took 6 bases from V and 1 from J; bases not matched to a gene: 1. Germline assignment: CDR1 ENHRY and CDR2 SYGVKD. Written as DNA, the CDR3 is TGTGCCATCAGCCAGGGGGCGAACACTGAAGCTTTCTTT. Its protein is CAISQGANTEAFF.

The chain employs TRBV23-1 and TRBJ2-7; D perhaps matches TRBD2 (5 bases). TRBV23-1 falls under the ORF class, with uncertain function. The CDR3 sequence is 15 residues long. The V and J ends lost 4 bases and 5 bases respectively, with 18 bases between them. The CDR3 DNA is TGCGCCAGCAGTCGGCAGCGGCCCAAAAAACACGAGCAGTACTTC. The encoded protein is CASSRQRPKKHEQYF.

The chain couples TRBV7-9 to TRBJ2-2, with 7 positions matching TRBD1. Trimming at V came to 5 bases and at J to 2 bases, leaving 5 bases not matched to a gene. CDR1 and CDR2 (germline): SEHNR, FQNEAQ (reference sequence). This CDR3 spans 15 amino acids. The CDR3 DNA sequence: TGTGCCAGCAGCCCCGGGACAGCAAACACCGGGGAGCTGTTTTTT. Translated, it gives CASSPGTANTGELFF.